The rows below give T cell receptor beta chains drawn from one sample of a study of cytomegalovirus exposure and HLA in healthy donors. TCRdb's table, derived via immunoSEQ multiplex PCR, lists solely in-frame clones and lacks some. Of around 190,000 clones in the sample, roughly 77% are singletons; the top ten hold about 3.5%. The sequenced sample consisted of PBMCs. Source of these receptors: a man in his forties in good health and CMV-seropositive. Each CDR3 is given without its conserved first and last residue.

J	V	CDR3
TRBJ2-7	TRBV7-9	ASSLGGLAGLNRY
TRBJ1-4	TRBV14	ASRPTGANEKLF
TRBJ2-5	TRBV7-2	ASSLMASGQETQY
TRBJ2-3	TRBV2	ASKNGGIGTDTQY
TRBJ1-6	TRBV14	ASSQGRPSYNSPLH
TRBJ1-5	TRBV4-2	ASSRTQQGVPNQPQH
TRBJ1-1	TRBV4-1	ASSQDRVTGKREAF
TRBJ2-1	TRBV2	ASSESSGVYNEQF
TRBJ2-1	TRBV11-3	ASSLDRNEQF
TRBJ2-5	TRBV19	ASSSRTGGLETQY
TRBJ2-3	TRBV5-1	ASSLGQVGTDTQY
TRBJ2-4	TRBV10-3	ATSTGDPDIQY
TRBJ1-4	TRBV11-2	ASSSLREKLF
TRBJ2-7	TRBV7-2	ASSSRQGGTYEQY
TRBJ1-4	TRBV10-3	AISERRQGAGANEKLF
TRBJ2-5	TRBV10-3	AISGTGQETQY
TRBJ1-1	TRBV2	ASSDPNRGRDTEAF
TRBJ2-7	TRBV19	ATSDRGHEQY
TRBJ1-4	TRBV18	ASSPGEKLF
TRBJ2-2	TRBV2	ASFQGAFGELF
TRBJ2-5	TRBV5-4	ASSSRLAGAKETQY
TRBJ2-2	TRBV6-5	ASSSWTSGAGELF
TRBJ1-4	TRBV5-4	ASSLEGRRGEKLF
TRBJ2-1	TRBV9	ASSSGTSGIRNEQF
TRBJ1-5	TRBV10-2	ASSARGGNSNQPQH
TRBJ2-2	TRBV4-1	ASSQARDYNTGELF
TRBJ2-3	TRBV6-1	ASSNGLAGTDTQY
TRBJ2-2	TRBV7-2	ASTQAGYTGELF
TRBJ1-5	TRBV6-6	ASTLGWGGNQPQH
TRBJ2-1	TRBV5-6	ASSRLIGVSYNEQF
TRBJ2-2	TRBV4-1	ASSQGQGTGELF
TRBJ2-3	TRBV4-3	ASSQESAGGPPTDTQY
TRBJ2-3	TRBV5-6	ASSIPGSGSTDTQY
TRBJ2-7	TRBV7-2	ASSLTPGQGLLAY
TRBJ1-4	TRBV6-5	ASSSLLGGGEKLF
TRBJ2-1	TRBV12-5	ASGWPRGEQF